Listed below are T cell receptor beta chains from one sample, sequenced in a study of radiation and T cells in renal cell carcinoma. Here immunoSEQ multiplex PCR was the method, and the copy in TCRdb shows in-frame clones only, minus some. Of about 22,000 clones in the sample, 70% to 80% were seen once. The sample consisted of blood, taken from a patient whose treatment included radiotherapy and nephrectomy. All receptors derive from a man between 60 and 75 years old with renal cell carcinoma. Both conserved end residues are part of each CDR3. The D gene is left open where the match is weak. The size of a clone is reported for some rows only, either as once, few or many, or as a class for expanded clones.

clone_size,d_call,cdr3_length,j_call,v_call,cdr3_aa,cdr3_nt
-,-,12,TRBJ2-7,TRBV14,CASGRSSYEQYF,TGTGCCAGCGGGAGATCCTCCTACGAGCAGTACTTC
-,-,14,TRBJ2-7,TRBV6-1,CASSEGASIYEQYF,TGTGCCAGCAGTGAAGGGGCCAGTATCTACGAGCAGTACTTC
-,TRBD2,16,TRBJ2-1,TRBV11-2,CASSLKGLAGDNEQFF,TGTGCCAGCAGCTTAAAGGGACTAGCGGGAGACAATGAGCAGTTCTTC
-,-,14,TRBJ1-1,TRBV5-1,CASSNGQFNAEAFF,TGCGCCAGCAGCAATGGACAGTTCAACGCTGAAGCTTTCTTT
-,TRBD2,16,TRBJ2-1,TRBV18,CASSPQGTSGYNEQFF,TGTGCCAGCTCACCACAAGGGACTAGCGGCTACAATGAGCAGTTCTTC
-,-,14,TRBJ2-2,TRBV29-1,CSVGTSLNTGELFF,TGCAGCGTTGGTACGTCTCTGAACACCGGGGAGCTGTTTTTT
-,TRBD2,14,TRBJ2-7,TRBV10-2,CASSRSGGGYEQYF,TGCGCCAGCAGTCGGAGCGGGGGCGGCTACGAGCAGTACTTC
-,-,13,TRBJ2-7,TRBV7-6,CASCWGPSYEQYF,TGTGCCAGCTGCTGGGGCCCCTCCTACGAGCAGTACTTC
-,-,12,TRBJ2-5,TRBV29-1,CSSLRGGETQYF,TGCAGCTCATTGAGGGGTGGGGAGACCCAGTACTTC
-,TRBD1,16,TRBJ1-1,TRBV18,CASSPFQGAMNTEAFF,TGTGCCAGCTCACCATTTCAGGGGGCCATGAACACTGAAGCTTTCTTT
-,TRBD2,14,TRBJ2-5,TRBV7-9,CASSLGGATETQYF,TGTGCCAGCAGCTTGGGAGGGGCGACGGAGACCCAGTACTTC
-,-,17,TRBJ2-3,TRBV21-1,CASSKVARDRFTDTQYF,TGTGCCAGCAGCAAAGTGGCCCGGGACAGATTCACAGATACGCAGTATTTT
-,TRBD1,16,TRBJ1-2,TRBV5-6,CASSLGGTGGAGGYTF,TGTGCCAGCAGCCTTGGAGGGACAGGGGGCGCCGGGGGCTACACCTTC
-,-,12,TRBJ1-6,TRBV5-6,CASSFYNSPLHF,TGTGCCAGCAGCTTCTATAATTCACCCCTCCACTTT
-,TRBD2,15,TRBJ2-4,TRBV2,CASGGTSGKTNIQYF,TGTGCCAGCGGGGGGACTAGCGGGAAGACAAACATTCAGTACTTC
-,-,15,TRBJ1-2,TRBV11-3,CASSLKCGGNYGYTF,TGTGCCAGCAGCTTAAAATGTGGGGGGAACTATGGCTACACCTTC
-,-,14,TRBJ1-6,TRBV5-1,CASSLGQLNSPLHF,TGCGCCAGCAGCTTGGGGCAGCTTAATTCACCCCTCCACTTT
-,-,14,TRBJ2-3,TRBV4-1,CASSQLAFPNTQYF,TGCGCCAGCAGCCAACTTGCGTTCCCAAATACGCAGTATTTT
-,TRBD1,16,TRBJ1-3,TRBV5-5,CASSLFRTGLGNTIYF,TGTGCCAGCAGCTTGTTCCGGACAGGGTTAGGAAACACCATATATTTT
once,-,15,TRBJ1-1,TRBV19,CASSTPSGGKSEAFF,TGTGCCAGTAGTACACCGTCAGGCGGCAAGTCTGAAGCTTTCTTT
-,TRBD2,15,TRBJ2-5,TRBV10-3,CAISMGLTEEETQYF,TGTGCCATCAGCATGGGACTAACCGAAGAAGAGACCCAGTACTTC
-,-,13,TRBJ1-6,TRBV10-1,CASNEQFNSPLHF,TGCGCCAGCAATGAGCAATTTAATTCACCCCTCCACTTT